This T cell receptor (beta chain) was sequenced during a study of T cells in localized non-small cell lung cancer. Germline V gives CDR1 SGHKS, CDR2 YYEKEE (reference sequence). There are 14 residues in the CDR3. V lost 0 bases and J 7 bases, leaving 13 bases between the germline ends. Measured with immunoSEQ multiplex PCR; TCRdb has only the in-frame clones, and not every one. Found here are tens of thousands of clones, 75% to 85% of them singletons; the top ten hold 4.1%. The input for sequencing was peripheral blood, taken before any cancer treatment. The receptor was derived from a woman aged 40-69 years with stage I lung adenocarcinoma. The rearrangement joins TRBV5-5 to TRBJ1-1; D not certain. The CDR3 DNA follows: TGTGCCAGCAGCTTGGGGGCTCTCTTTGGTGAAGCTTTCTTT. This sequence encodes CASSLGALFGEAFF.